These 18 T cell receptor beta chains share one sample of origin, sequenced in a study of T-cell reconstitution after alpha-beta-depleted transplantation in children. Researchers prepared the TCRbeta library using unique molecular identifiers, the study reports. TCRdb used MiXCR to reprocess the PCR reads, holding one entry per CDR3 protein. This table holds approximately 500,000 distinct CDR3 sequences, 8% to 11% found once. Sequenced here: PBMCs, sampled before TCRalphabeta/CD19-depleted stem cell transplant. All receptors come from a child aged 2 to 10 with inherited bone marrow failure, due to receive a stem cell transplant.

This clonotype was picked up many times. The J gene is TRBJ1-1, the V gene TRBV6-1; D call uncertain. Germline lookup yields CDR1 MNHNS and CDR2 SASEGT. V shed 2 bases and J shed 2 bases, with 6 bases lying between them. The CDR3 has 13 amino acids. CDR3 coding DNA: TGTGCCAGCAGTGAATGGTTAAACACTGAAGCTTTCTTT. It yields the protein CASSEWLNTEAFF.

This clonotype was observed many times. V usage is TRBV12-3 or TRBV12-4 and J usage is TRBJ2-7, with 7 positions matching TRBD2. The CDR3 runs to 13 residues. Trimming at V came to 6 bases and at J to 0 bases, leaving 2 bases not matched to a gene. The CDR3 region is CASRGTNSYEQYF. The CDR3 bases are TGTGCCAGCAGGGGGACTAACTCCTACGAGCAGTACTTC.

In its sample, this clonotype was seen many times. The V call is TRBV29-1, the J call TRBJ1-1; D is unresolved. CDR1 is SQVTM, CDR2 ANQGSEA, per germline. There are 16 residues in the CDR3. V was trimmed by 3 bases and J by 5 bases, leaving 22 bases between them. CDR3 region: CSVENAGPVVGTEAFF. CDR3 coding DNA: TGCAGCGTTGAGAACGCGGGCCCCGTTGTGGGAACTGAAGCTTTCTTT.

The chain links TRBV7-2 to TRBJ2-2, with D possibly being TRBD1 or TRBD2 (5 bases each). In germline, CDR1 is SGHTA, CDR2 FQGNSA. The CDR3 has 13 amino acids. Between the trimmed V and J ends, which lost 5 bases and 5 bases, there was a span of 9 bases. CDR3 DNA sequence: TGTGCCAGCAGCAGGGACGAAACCGGGGAGCTGTTTTTT. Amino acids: CASSRDETGELFF. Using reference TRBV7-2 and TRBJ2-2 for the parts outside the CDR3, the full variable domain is GAGVSQSPSNKVTEKGKDVELRCDPISGHTALYWYRQSLGQGLEFLIYFQGNSAPDKSGLPSDRFSAERTGGSVSTLTIQRTQQEDSAVYLCASSRDETGELFFGEGSRLTVL.

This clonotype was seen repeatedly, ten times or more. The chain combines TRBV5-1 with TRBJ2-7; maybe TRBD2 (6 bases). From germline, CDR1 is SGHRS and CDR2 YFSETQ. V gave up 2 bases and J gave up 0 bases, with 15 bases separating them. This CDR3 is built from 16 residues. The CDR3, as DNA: TGCGCCAGCAGCTTAGCCAGGGCGGGGCCCTCCTACGAGCAGTACTTC. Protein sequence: CASSLARAGPSYEQYF.

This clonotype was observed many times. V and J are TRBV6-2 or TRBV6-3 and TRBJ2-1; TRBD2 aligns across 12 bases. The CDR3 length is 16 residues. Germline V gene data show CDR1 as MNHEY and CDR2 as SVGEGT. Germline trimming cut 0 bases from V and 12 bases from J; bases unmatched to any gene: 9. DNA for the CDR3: TGTGCCAGCAGTTACTCGACTAGCGGGAGTTGGCGGAGGCAGTTCTTC. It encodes CASSYSTSGSWRRQFF.

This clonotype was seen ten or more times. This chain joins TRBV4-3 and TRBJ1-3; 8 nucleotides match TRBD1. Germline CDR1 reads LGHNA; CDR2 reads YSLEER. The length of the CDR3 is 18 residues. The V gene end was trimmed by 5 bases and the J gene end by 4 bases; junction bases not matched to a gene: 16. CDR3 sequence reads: CASSSDLRWTGRGNTIYF. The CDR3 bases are TGCGCCAGCAGCTCTGACCTAAGATGGACAGGGCGAGGAAACACCATATATTTT.

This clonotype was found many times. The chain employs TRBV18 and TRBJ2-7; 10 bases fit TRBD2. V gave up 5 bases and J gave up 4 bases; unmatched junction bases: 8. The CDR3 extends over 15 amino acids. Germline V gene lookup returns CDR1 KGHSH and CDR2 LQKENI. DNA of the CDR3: TGTGCCAGCTCAAGGGGGCTAGCGGGGGAGTACGAGCAGTACTTC. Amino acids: CASSRGLAGEYEQYF.

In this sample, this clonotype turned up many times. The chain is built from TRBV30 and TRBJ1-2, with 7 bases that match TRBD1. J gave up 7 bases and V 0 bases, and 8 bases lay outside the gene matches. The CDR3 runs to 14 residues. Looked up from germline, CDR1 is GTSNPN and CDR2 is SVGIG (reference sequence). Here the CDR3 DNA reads TGTGCCTGGAGTGTGAACAGGGGCGACGGTGGCTACACCTTC. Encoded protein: CAWSVNRGDGGYTF. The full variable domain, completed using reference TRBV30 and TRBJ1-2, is SQTIHQWPATLVQPVGSPLSLECTVEGTSNPNLYWYRQAAGRGLQLLFYSVGIGQISSEVPQNLSASRPQDRQFILSSKKLLLSDSGFYLCAWSVNRGDGGYTFGSGTRLTVV.

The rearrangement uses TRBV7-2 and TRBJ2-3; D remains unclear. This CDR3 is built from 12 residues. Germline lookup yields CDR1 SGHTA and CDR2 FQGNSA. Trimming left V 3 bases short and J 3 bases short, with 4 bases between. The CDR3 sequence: CASSLMTDTQYF. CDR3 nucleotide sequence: TGTGCCAGCAGCTTGATGACAGATACGCAGTATTTT. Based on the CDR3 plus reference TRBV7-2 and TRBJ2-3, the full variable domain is GAGVSQSPSNKVTEKGKDVELRCDPISGHTALYWYRQSLGQGLEFLIYFQGNSAPDKSGLPSDRFSAERTGGSVSTLTIQRTQQEDSAVYLCASSLMTDTQYFGPGTRLTVL.

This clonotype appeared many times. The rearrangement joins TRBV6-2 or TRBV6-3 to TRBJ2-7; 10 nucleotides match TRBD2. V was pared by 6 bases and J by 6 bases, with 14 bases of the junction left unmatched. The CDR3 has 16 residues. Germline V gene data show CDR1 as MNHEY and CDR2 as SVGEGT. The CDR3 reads CASSYPQREGDFEQYF. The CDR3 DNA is TGTGCCAGCAGCTACCCTCAGCGGGAGGGGGATTTCGAGCAGTACTTC.

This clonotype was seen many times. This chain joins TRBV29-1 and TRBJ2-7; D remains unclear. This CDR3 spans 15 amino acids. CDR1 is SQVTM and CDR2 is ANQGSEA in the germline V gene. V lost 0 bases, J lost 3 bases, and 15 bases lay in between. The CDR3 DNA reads TGCAGCGTTGAAGATCATAGGGTTTCGCGCTACGAGCAGTACTTC. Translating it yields CSVEDHRVSRYEQYF.

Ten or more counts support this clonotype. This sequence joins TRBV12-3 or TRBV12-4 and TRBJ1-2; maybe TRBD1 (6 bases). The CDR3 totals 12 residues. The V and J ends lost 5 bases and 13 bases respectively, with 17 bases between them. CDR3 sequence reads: CASSAYRVYGTF. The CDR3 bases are TGTGCCAGCAGTGCCTACAGGGTATATGGCACCTTC.

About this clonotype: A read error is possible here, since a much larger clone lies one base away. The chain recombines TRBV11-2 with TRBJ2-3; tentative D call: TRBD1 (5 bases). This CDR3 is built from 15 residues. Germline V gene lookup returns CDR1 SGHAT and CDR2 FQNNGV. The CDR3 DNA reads TGTGCCAGCAGCCAACAGGTGGCGGCCACAGATATGCAGTATTTT. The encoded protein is CASSQQVAATDMQYF.

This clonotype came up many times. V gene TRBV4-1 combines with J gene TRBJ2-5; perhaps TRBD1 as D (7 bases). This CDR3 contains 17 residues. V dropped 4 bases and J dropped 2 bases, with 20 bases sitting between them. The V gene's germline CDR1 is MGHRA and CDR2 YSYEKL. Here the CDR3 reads CASSLRRGDRIQETQYF. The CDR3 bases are TGCGCCAGCAGCCTCCGAAGGGGGGACAGAATTCAAGAGACCCAGTACTTC.

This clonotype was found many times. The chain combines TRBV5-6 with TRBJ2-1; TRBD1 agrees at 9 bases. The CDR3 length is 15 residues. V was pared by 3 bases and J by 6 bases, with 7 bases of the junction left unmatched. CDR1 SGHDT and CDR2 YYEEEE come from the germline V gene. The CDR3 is CASSSPRQGVNEQFF. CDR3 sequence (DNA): TGTGCCAGCAGCTCGCCCCGACAGGGGGTCAATGAGCAGTTCTTC.

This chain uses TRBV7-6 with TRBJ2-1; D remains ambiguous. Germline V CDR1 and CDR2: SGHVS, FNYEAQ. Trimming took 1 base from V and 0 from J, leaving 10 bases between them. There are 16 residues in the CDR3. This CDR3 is CASSLDAPSSYNEQFF. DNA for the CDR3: TGTGCCAGCAGCTTAGATGCTCCGAGCTCCTACAATGAGCAGTTCTTC.

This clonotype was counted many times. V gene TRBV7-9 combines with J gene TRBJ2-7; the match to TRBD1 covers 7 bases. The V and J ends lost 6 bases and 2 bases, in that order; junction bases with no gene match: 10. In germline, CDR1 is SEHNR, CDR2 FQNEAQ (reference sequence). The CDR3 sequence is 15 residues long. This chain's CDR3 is CASSSGTDFPYEQYF. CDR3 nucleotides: TGTGCCAGCAGTTCCGGGACAGACTTCCCCTACGAGCAGTACTTC.